This TCR beta chain was found in a study of blood T cell repertoires in COVID-19. Study summary: Researchers got acute and convalescent COVID-19 samples from the United States, Italy and Spain.

This clone was picked up one time. CDR1 is KGHDR and CDR2 is SFDVKD in the germline V gene. The J segment lost 6 bases and the V segment lost 3 bases, leaving 4 bases of the junction unmatched. The CDR3 is 14 amino acids. The assay was immunoSEQ multiplex PCR, and TCRdb's table has in-frame clones only and misses some. Here the sample spans roughly 150,000 clones, 88% being singletons. This receptor was obtained from a man aged 50 to 59 who had recovered from COVID-19. V usage is TRBV24-1 and J usage is TRBJ2-5; 9 bases are a match to TRBD1. Sequenced material: peripheral blood. CDR3 residues: CATSDTGGRKTQYF. The CDR3, as DNA: TGTGCCACCAGTGATACAGGGGGCCGGAAGACCCAGTACTTC.